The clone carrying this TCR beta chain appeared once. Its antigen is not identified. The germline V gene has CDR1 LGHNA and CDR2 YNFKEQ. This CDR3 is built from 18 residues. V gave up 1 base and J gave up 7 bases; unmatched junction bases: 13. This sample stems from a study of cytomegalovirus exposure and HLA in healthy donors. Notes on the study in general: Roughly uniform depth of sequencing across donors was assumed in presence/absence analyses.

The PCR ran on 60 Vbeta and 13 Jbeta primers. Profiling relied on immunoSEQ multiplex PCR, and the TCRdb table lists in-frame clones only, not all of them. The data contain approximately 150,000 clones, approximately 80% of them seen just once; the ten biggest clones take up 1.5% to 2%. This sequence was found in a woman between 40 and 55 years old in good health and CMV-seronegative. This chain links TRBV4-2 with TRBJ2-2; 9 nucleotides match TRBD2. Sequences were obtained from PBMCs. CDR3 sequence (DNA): TGTGCCAGCAGCCAAGGGACGGTAGCGGGAGAGTTTGTCGGGGAGCTGTTTTTT. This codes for CASSQGTVAGEFVGELFF.